The following is a TCR beta chain sequence with its context. The V gene lost 6 bases and the J gene lost 8 bases, with 10 bases spanning the gap. CDR1 and CDR2 (germline): DFQATT, SNEGSKA (reference sequence). CDR3 length equals 11 residues. Only in-frame clones appear in the TCRdb table, and some are missing; sequencing was by immunoSEQ multiplex PCR. The table lists around 62,000 clones, over 75% of them singletons. This record belongs to a study of OX40 agonist ivuxolimab in advanced cancers. The sequenced sample was CD4+ or CD8+ T cells sorted from blood, obtained in a trial of the OX40 agonist ivuxolimab. The TCR originated in an adult with an advanced solid tumor such as melanoma, head and neck, liver or kidney cancer. The chain combines TRBV20-1 with TRBJ1-4; D not certain. DNA of the CDR3: TGCAGTGCCAGAACCTTCGAAAAACTGTTTTTT. Encoded protein: CSARTFEKLFF.